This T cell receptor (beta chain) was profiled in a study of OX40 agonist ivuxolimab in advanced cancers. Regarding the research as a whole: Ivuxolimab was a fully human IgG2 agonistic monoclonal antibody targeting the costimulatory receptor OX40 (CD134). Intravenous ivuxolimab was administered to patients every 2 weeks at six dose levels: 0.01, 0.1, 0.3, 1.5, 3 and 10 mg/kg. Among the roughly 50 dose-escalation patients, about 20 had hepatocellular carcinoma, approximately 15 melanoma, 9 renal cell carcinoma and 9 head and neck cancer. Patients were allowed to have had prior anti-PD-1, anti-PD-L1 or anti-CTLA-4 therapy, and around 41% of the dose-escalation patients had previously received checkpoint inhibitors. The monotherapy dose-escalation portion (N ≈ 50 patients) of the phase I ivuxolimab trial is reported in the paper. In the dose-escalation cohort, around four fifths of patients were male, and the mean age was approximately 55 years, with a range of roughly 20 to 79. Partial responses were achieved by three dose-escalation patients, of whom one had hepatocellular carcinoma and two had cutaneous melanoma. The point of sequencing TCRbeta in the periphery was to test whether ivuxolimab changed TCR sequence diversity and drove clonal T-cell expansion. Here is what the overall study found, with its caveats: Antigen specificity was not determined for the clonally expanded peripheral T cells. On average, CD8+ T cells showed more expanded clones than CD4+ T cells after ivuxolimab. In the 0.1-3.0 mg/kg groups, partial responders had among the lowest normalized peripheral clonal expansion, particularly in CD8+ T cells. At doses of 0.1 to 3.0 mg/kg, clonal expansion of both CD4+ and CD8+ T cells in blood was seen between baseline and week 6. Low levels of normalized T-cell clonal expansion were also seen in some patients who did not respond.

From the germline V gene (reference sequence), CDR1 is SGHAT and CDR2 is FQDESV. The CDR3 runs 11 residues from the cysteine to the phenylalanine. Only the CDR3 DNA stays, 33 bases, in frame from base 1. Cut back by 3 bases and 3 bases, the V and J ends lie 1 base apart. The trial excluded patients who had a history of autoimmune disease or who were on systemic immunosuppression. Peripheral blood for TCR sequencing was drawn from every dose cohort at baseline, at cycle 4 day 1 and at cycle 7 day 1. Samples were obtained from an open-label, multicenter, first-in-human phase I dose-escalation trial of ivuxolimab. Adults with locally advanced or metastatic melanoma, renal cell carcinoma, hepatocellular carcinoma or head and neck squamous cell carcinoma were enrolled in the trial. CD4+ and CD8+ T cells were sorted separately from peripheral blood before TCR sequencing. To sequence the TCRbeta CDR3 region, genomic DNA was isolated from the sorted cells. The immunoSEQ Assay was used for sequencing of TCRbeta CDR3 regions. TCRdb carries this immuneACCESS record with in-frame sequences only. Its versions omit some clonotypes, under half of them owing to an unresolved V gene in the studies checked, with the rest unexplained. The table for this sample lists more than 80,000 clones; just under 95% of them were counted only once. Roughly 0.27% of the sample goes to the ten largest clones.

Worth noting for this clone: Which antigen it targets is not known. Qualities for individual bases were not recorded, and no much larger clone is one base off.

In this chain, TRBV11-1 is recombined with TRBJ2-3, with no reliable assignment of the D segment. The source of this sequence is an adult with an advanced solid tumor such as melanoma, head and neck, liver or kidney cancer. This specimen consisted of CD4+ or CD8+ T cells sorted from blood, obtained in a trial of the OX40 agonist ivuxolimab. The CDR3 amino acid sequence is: CASSFTDTQYF. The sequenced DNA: TGTGCCAGCAGCTTTACAGATACGCAGTATTTT.